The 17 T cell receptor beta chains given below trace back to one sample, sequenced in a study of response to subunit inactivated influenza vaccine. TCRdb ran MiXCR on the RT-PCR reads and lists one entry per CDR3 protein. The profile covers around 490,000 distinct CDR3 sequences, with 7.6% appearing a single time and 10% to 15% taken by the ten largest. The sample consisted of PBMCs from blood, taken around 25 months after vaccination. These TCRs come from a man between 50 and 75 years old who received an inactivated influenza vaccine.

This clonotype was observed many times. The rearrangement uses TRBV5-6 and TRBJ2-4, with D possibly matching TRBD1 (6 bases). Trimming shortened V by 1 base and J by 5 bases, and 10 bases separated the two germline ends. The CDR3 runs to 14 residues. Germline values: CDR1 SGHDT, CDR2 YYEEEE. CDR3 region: CASSLWDTENIQYF. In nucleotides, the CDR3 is TGTGCCAGCAGCTTGTGGGACACCGAAAACATTCAGTACTTC.

The CDR3 here is CASSQDGQGGNTGELFF. The CDR3 region has the DNA TGTGCCAGCAGCCAAGATGGACAGGGGGGGAACACCGGGGAGCTGTTTTTT. The rearrangement joins TRBV4-2 to TRBJ2-2; 10 positions agree with TRBD1. CDR3 length: 17 residues. In germline, CDR1 is LGHNA, CDR2 YNFKEQ. V lost 0 bases, J lost 1 base, and 2 bases stayed unmatched.

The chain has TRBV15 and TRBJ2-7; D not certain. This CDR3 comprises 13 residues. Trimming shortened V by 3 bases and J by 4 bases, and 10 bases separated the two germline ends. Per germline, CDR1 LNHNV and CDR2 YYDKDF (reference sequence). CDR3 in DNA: TGTGCCACCAGCAGCCTTTTTGGGTACGAGCAGTACTTC. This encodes CATSSLFGYEQYF.

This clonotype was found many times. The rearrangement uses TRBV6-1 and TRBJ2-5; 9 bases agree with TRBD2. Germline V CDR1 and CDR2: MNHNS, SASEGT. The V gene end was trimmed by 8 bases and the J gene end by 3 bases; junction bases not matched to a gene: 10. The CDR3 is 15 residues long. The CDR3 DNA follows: TGTGCCAGCTCATCCGCTAGCGGGATGGAAGAGACCCAGTACTTC. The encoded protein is CASSSASGMEETQYF.

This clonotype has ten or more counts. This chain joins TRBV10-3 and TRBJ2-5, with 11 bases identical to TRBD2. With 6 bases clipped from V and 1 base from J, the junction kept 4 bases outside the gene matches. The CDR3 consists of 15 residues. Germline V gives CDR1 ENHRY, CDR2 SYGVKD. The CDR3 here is CAIRTSGGPQETQYF. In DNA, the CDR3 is TGTGCCATCAGAACTAGCGGGGGACCCCAAGAGACCCAGTACTTC.

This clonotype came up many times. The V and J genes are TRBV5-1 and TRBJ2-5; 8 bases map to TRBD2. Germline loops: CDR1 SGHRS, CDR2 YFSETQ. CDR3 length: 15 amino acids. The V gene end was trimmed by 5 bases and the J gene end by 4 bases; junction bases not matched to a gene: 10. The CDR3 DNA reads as TGCGCCAGCAGTTACTCCGGGACTAGTGCAGAGACCCAGTACTTC. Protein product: CASSYSGTSAETQYF.

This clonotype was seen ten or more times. CDR3 protein: CASSQDPGQQPQHF. In DNA, the CDR3 is TGTGCCAGCAGCCAAGACCCAGGGCAGCAGCCCCAGCATTTT. The chain recombines TRBV3-1 with TRBJ1-5, with a tentative D call TRBD1 (5 bases). CDR1 LGHDT and CDR2 YNNKEL come from the germline V gene (reference sequence). This CDR3 is built from 14 residues. V was cut by 0 bases and J by 7 bases, with 10 bases left in between.

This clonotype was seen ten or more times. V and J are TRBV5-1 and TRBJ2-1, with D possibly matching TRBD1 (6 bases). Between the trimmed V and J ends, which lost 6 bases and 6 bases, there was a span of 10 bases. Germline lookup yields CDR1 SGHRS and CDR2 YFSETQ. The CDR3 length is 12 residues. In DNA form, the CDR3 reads TGCGCCAGCAACAGGGTTTCCAATGAGCAGTTCTTC. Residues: CASNRVSNEQFF.

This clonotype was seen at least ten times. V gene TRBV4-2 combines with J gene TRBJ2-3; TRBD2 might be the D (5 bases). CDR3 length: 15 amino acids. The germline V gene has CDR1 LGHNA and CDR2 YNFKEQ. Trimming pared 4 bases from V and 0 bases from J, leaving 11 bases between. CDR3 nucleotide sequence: TGTGCCAGCAGCCTCCTTGGGGAGAGCACAGATACGCAGTATTTT. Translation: CASSLLGESTDTQYF.

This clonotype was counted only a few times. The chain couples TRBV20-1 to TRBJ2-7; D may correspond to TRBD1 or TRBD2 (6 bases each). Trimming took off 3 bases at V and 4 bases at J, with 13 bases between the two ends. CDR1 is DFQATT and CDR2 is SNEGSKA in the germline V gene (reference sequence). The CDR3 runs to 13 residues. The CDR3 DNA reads TGCAGTGCTAGTGGGGGGCCAGATTACGAGCAGTACTTC. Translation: CSASGGPDYEQYF.

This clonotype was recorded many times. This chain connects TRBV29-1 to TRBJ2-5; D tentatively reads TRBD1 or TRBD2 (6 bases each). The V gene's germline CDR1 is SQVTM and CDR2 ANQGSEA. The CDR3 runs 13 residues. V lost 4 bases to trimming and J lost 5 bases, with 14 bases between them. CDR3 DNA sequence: TGCAGCGTTGTCCCGAGAGGGGGGGAGACCCAGTACTTC. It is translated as CSVVPRGGETQYF. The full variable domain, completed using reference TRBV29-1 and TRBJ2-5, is SAVISQKPSRDICQRGTSLTIQCQVDSQVTMMFWYRQQPGQSLTLIATANQGSEATYESGFVIDKFPISRPNLTFSTLTVSNMSPEDSSIYLCSVVPRGGETQYFGPGTRLLVL.

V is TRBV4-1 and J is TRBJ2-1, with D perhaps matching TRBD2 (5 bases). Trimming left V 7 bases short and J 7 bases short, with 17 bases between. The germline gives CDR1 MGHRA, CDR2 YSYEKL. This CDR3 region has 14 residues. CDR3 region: CASKMNAGGNEQFF. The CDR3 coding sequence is TGCGCCAGCAAGATGAACGCGGGCGGTAATGAGCAGTTCTTC.

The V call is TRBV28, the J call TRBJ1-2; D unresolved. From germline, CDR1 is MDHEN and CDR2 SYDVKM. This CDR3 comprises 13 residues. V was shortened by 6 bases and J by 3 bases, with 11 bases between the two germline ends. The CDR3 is CASRIGIDYGYTF. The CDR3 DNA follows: TGTGCCAGCAGGATCGGAATTGACTATGGCTACACCTTC.

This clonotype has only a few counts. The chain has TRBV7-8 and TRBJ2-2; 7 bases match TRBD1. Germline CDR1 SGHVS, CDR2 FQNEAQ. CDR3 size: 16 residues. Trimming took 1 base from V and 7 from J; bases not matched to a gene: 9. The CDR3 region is CASSLGSTGLVGELFF. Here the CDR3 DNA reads TGTGCCAGCAGCTTAGGTTCGACAGGGTTAGTCGGGGAGCTGTTTTTT.

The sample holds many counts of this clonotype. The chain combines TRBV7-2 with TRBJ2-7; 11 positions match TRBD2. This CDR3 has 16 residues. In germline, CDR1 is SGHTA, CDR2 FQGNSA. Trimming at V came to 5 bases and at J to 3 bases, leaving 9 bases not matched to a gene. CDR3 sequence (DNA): TGTGCCAGCAGCACAATATCCGGGACTAGCGGCTACGAGCAGTACTTC. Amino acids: CASSTISGTSGYEQYF.

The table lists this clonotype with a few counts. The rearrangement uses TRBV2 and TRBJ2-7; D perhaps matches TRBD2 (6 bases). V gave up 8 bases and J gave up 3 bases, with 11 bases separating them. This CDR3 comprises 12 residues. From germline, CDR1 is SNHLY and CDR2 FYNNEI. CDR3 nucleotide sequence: TGTGCCAGCGGGGACTGGGGCTACGAGCAGTACTTC. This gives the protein CASGDWGYEQYF.

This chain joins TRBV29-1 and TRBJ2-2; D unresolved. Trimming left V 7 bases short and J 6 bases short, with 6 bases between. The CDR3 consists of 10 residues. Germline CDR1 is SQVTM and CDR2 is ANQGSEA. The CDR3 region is CSAGSGELFF. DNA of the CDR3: TGCAGCGCCGGGTCCGGGGAGCTGTTTTTT.